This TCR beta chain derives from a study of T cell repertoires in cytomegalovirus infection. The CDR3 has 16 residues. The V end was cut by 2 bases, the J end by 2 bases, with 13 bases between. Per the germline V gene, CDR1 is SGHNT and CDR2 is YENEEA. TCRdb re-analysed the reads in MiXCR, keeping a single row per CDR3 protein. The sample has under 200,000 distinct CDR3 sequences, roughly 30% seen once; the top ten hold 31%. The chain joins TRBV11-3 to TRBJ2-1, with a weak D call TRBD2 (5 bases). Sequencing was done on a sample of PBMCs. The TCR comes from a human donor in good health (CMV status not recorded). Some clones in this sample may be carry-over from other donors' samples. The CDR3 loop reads CASSLSPGSAYNEQFF. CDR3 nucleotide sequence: TGTGCCAGCAGCTTATCGCCGGGATCGGCCTACAATGAGCAGTTCTTC.